This T cell receptor (beta chain) was identified in a study of T cell changes during pregnancy in multiple sclerosis. Here immunoSEQ multiplex PCR was the method, and the copy in TCRdb shows in-frame clones only, minus some. The sample carries about 96,000 clones, almost 95% recorded once. The receptor comes from a female donor with multiple sclerosis, enrolled in a pregnancy study. The sequencing used peripheral blood, collected in the first trimester of pregnancy.

DNA of the CDR3: TGTGCCAGCAGTTTACCAATGGGACAACAAGAGACCCAGTACTTC. It translates to CASSLPMGQQETQYF. The chain couples TRBV28 to TRBJ2-5; D is perhaps TRBD1 (6 bases). Germline V CDR1 and CDR2: MDHEN, SYDVKM. V lost 2 bases and J 2 bases, leaving 12 bases between the germline ends. CDR3 length: 15 amino acids.